Sequencing of this T cell receptor beta chain was carried out in a study of blood T cell repertoires in COVID-19. The CDR3 has 17 amino acids. Germline CDR1 reads SGDLS; CDR2 reads YYNGEE. V trimming: 3 bases; J trimming: 0 bases; junction bases outside the gene matches: 5. The table came from immunoSEQ multiplex PCR; TCRdb's copy has only in-frame clones and leaves some out. The sample holds 350,000 or so clones, roughly 90% seen once. V usage is TRBV9 and J usage is TRBJ1-6; 8 bases are a match to TRBD1. The clonotype was recovered from a man between 18 and 29 years old with active or convalescent COVID-19. The sequencing sample was made of peripheral blood. The CDR3 loop is CASSATGGGSYNSPLHF. The CDR3, as DNA: TGTGCCAGCAGCGCTACAGGGGGAGGCTCCTATAATTCACCCCTCCACTTT.